A selection of T cell receptor beta chains follows, all from one sample in a study of blood T cell repertoires in COVID-19. Using immunoSEQ multiplex PCR, the repertoire was profiled, and TCRdb retains in-frame clones only, with some absent. The table has under 300,000 clones, around 85% seen once. Specimen: peripheral blood. The receptors were sampled from a woman aged 40 to 50 with active or convalescent COVID-19. The conserved cysteine and the conserved F or W are not part of the CDR3 here. A D gene is named only where the DNA matches it firmly.

>TRBJ1-1|TRBV25-1|NA
ASSHLLQGVDTEAF
>TRBJ1-2|TRBV28|TRBD1
ASTQTGTGRTGYT
>TRBJ1-1|TRBV5-1|NA
ASSLVWDSRGTEAF
>TRBJ1-2|TRBV18|TRBD1
ASSTKQGASYGYT
>TRBJ1-4|TRBV19|NA
ASHTGNEKLF
>TRBJ1-6|TRBV18|NA
ASSQANSGVNSPLH
>TRBJ1-5|TRBV6-5|NA
ATLMQANQPQH
>TRBJ2-7|TRBV6-6|TRBD1
ASSYVDRGGYEQY
>TRBJ2-2|TRBV6-5|NA
ASRAIPNSPGELF
>TRBJ2-5|TRBV3-1/TRBV3-2|NA
ASSQGTQGIQETQY
>TRBJ1-1|TRBV7-6|NA
ASSPARNEYTEAF
>TRBJ1-4|TRBV2|NA
ASSRNPGEKLF
>TRBJ1-2|TRBV19|NA
ASSWVGGGYT
>TRBJ2-5|TRBV5-1|NA
ASSLHGEETQY
>TRBJ1-1|TRBV3-1/TRBV3-2|NA
ASSQDTRRTTKAF
>TRBJ1-2|TRBV18|NA
ASSPILQLTIGGLNYGYT
>TRBJ1-5|TRBV19|NA
ASRWQDNQPQH
>TRBJ2-2|TRBV20-1|NA
SASVTGNTGELF
>TRBJ2-5|TRBV28|NA
ASRPPEETQY
>TRBJ1-4|TRBV25-1|NA
ASTHQLGQGYEKLF
>TRBJ1-1|TRBV5-4|NA
ASSLDAGASNTEAF
>TRBJ1-6|TRBV27|TRBD1
ASSWGQGNSPLH
>TRBJ1-1|TRBV6-5|NA
ASSLSQGNTEAF
>TRBJ1-2|TRBV9|NA
ASSVPGSYT
>TRBJ1-5|TRBV15|NA
ATSRDYQGENQPQH
>TRBJ2-3|TRBV5-1|NA
ASSLTGDTQY
>TRBJ2-5|TRBV5-1|NA
ASSPTKKEGETQY
>TRBJ1-2|TRBV19|NA
ASRGPGQGPYGYT